This T cell receptor beta chain was sequenced for a study of STAT5B mutations in CD4+ large granular lymphocyte leukemia. Study at large: Among healthy donors, a particular HLA allele went with more CDR3 'QG' motifs.

General study results and limits: Compared with healthy controls (2/35), patient top clones favored TRBV06 (8/27). Patient CD4-sorted repertoires looked more clonal than healthy CD4+ repertoires, even without putative leukemic clones. Data were not HLA-matched across samples.

Only in-frame clones appear in the TCRdb table, and some are missing; sequencing was by immunoSEQ multiplex PCR. This table has 32,000 or so clones, 87% appearing once. CDR3 length: 14 amino acids. The V end lost 3 bases, the J end lost 1 base, and 10 bases lay between the germline ends. CDR1 and CDR2 (germline): SGHKS, YYEKEE (reference sequence). Of note for this clone: As yet, its antigen is unknown.

This sequence originates from a human donor in good health. Specimen: CD4+ T cells from blood buffy coats. V gene TRBV5-5 combines with J gene TRBJ1-1; TRBD1 might be the D (5 bases). CDR3 residues: CASSWGSENTEAFF. The CDR3 DNA reads TGTGCCAGCAGCTGGGGCTCAGAGAACACTGAAGCTTTCTTT.